Detailed here is one T cell receptor beta chain. Its specificity is unknown. The data were taken from a study of blood T cells in healthy people across ages. Next came a second PCR, run for about 7 to 12 cycles, which used a sample-barcoded 5' primer along with a J-beta primer mix. TCRdb passed the 5' RACE reads through MiXCR, listing each CDR3 protein once. The sample includes 1.8 million or so distinct CDR3 sequences, 39% of them seen just once. CDR3 length: 17 amino acids. Germline V gene sequence: CDR1 LGHNA, CDR2 YNFKEQ. V lost 0 bases to trimming and J lost 4 bases; unmatched junction nucleotides: 8. General study results and limits: Age advanced and TCR beta diversity per million T cells fell, roughly linearly.

All donors came from Russia, were Caucasian and healthy, and spanned ages roughly 6 to 100. The sequence was collected from a human donor in good health. This chain links TRBV4-2 with TRBJ2-3; 9 nucleotides align to TRBD1. The sample comprised blood. The CDR3 DNA reads TGTGCCAGCAGCCAAGATTATCGGACAGGGGAGCCAGATACGCAGTATTTT. Translation gives CASSQDYRTGEPDTQYF.